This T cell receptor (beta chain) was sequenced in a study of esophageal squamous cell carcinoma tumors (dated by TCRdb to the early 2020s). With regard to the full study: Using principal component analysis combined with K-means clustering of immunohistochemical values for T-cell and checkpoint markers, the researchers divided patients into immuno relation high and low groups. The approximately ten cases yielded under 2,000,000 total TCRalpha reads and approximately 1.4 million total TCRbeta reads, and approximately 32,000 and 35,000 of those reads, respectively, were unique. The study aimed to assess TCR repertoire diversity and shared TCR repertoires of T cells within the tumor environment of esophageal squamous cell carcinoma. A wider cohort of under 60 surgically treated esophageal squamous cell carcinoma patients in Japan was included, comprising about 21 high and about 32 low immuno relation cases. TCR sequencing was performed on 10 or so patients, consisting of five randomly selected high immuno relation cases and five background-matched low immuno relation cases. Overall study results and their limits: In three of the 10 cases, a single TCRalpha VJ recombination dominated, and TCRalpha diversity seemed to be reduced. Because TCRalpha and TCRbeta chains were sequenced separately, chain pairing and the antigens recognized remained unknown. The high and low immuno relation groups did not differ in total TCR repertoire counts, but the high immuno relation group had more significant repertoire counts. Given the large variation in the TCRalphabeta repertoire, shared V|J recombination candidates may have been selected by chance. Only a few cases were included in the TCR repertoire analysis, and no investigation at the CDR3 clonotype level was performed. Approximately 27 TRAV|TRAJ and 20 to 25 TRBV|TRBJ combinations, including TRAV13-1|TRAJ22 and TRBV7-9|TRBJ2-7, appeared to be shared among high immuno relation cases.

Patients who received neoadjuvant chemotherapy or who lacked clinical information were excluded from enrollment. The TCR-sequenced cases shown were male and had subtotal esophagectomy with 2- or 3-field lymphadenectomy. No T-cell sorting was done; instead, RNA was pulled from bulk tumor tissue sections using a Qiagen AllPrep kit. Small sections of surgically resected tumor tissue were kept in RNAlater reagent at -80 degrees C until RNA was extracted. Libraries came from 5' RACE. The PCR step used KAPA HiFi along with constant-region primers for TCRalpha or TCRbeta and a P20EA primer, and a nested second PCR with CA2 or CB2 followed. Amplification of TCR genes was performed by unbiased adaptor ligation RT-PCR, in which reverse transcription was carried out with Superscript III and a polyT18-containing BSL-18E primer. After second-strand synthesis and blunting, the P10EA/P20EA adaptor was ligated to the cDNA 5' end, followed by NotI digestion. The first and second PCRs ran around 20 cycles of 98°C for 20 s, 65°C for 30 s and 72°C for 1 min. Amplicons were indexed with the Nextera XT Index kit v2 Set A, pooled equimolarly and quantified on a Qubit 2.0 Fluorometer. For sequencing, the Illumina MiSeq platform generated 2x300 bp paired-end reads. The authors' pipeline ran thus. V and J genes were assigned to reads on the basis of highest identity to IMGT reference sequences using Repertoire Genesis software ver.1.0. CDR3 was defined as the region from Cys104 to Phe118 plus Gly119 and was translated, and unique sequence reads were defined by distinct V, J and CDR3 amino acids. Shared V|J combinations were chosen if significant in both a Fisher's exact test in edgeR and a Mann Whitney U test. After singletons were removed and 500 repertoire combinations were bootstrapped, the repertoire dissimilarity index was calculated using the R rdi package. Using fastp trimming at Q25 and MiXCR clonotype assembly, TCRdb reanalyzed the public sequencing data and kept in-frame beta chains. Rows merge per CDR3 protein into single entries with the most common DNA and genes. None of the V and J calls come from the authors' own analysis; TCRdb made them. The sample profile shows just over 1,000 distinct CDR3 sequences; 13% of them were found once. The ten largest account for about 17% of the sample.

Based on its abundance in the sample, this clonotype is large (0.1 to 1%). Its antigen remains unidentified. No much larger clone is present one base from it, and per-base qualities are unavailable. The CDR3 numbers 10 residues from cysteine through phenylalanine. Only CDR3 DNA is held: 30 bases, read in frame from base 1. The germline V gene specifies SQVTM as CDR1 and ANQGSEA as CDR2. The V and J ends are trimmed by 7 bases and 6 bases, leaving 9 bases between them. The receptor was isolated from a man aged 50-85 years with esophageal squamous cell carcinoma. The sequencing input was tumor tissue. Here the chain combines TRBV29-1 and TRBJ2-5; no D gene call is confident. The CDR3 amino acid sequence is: CSGLRKTQYF. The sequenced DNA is TGCAGCGGATTAAGAAAGACCCAGTACTTC.